Sequencing of this TCR beta chain was carried out in a study of beta chain features in type 1 diabetes. Study results and limitations: Patients with Type 1 diabetes showed moderately but significantly shorter TCRB CDR3s in all four CD4+ subsets.

Comment on this clone: Its antigen is unknown.

Sequencing targeted expressed TCRB transcripts, as all isolated RNA had been reverse transcribed. Data came from immunoSEQ multiplex PCR; TCRdb stores just in-frame clones and leaves some out. Of 300,000 to 350,000 clones listed, less than 15% are singletons. CDR3 length: 16 residues. V was cut by 5 bases and J by 2 bases, with 17 bases left in between. CDR1 MNHNY and CDR2 SVGAGI come from the germline V gene (reference sequence). The sample taken for sequencing was naive CD4+ T cells from blood. This TCR was sampled from a woman aged 18-29 years with type 1 diabetes. The V gene is TRBV6-6, the J gene TRBJ2-3; maybe TRBD1 (7 bases). As DNA, the CDR3 is TGTGCCAGCAGTGGGGAGGACAGGACCCACACAGATACGCAGTATTTT. Amino acid sequence: CASSGEDRTHTDTQYF.